One and the same sample provided the 4 T cell receptor beta chains below, sequenced in a study of blood T cell repertoires in COVID-19. TCRdb's copy holds only in-frame clones and misses some; the assay was immunoSEQ multiplex PCR. The sample has about 200,000 clones; roughly 89% are singletons. Sequencing input: peripheral blood. These receptors all stem from a man in his forties with acute or convalescent COVID-19.

The J gene is TRBJ2-7, the V gene TRBV3-1 (or the pseudogene TRBV3-2); 7 bases align to TRBD1. Germline CDR1 is LGHDT and CDR2 is YNNKEL (reference sequence). This CDR3 spans 13 amino acids. J was trimmed by 3 bases and V by 8 bases; bases with no gene match: 7. CDR3: CASEGDRNYEQYF. CDR3 coding DNA: TGTGCCAGCGAGGGGGACAGAAACTACGAGCAGTACTTC.

This chain links TRBV6-5 with TRBJ1-2; no firm D call. Germline loops: CDR1 MNHEY, CDR2 SVGAGI. Trimming pared 4 bases from V and 2 bases from J, leaving 11 bases between. This CDR3 is built from 14 residues. This CDR3 reads CASSFRTGNYGYTF. CDR3 nucleotide sequence: TGTGCCAGCAGTTTTCGGACGGGGAACTATGGCTACACCTTC.

V and J are TRBV2 and TRBJ1-1; D might be TRBD1 (6 bases). Trimming cost V 8 bases and J 4 bases, with 14 bases left between them. The germline V gene has CDR1 SNHLY and CDR2 FYNNEI. The CDR3 is 13 residues long. CDR3 region: CASSGGVRTEAFF. CDR3 sequence (DNA): TGTGCCAGCTCGGGGGGCGTTCGCACTGAAGCTTTCTTT.

The J gene is TRBJ2-7, the V gene TRBV19; D not certain. The CDR3 runs 13 residues. Per germline, CDR1 LNHDA and CDR2 SQIVND (reference sequence). V was cut by 3 bases and J by 7 bases, with 13 bases left in between. CDR3 sequence (DNA): TGTGCCAGTAGTATCCAACCCCGGTTTGAGCAGTACTTC. This codes for CASSIQPRFEQYF.